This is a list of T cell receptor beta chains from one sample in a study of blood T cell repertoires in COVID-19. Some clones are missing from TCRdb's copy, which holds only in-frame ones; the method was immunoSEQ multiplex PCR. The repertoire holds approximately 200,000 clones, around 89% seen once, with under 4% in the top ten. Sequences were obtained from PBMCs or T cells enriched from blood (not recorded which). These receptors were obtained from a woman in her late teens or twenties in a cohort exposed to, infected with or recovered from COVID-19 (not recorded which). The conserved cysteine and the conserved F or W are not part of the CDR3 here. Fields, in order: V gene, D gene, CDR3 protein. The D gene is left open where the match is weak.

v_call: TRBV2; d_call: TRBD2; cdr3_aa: ASILTSGGFKTQY
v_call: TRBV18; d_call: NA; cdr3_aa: ASSSGLVNTEAF
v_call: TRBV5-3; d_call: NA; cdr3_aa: ARSLDLETQY
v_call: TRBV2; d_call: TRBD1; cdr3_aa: ASPNSGGERSQH
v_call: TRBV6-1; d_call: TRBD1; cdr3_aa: ASSELEGTGMAGELF
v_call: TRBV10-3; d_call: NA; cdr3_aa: AISEPRYQETQY
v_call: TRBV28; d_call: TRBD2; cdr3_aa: ASLAGKRNEQF
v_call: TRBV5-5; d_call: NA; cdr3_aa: ASSFRDNEQF
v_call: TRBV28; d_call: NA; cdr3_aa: ASSPPRRAGNNEQF
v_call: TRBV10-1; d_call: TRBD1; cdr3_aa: ASSESRGQDTQY
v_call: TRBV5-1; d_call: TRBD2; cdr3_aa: ASSLGGGYNEQF
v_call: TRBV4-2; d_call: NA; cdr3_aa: ASSQDPQEAYSYNEQF
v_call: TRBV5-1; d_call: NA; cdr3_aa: ASSLDPATGGYT
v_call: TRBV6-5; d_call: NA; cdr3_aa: ASSYPGRGFYGYT
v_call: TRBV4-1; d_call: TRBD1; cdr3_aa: ASSLTPGQGAGNSPLH